This T cell receptor beta chain was recovered during a study of OX40 agonist ivuxolimab in advanced cancers. Study overall: Three patients had partial responses: one hepatocellular carcinoma, two cutaneous melanoma. General study results and limits: Both blood CD4+ and CD8+ T cells showed clonal growth by week 6 at 0.1 to 3.0 mg/kg.

Clones were read by immunoSEQ multiplex PCR, and TCRdb kept only the in-frame ones, dropping some. The profile shows 60,000 or so clones, around 90% of them singletons. Notes on this clone: Its antigen is not known.

Trimming took off 1 base at V and 8 bases at J, with 14 bases between the two ends. Germline lookup yields CDR1 MGHRA and CDR2 YSYEKL. The CDR3 is 14 residues long. This chain uses TRBV4-1 with TRBJ1-2; D perhaps matches TRBD1 (6 bases). The sample in question was CD4+ or CD8+ T cells sorted from blood, obtained in a trial of the OX40 agonist ivuxolimab. The receptor was derived from an adult with an advanced solid tumor such as melanoma, head and neck, liver or kidney cancer. The chain's CDR3 is CASSQAGAFNGYTF. DNA for the CDR3: TGCGCCAGCAGCCAAGCAGGGGCGTTCAACGGCTACACCTTC.